A single sample is the source of the 12 T cell receptor beta chains below, sequenced in a study of graft-versus-host responses after intestinal transplantation. Measured with immunoSEQ multiplex PCR; TCRdb has only the in-frame clones, and not every one. The sample lists 90,000 to 130,000 clones; 85% to 95% were seen once. The antigens for these receptors are not known. The starting material was unstimulated CD8+ T cells sorted from spleen or lymph node cells, obtained before transplant. The receptors originated from a human donor who was the organ donor for an intestinal transplant.

The rearrangement joins TRBV9 to TRBJ2-5; D perhaps matches TRBD1 (6 bases). The J call is uncertain, as TRBJ2-7 better fits the DNA end. CDR3 length: 15 amino acids. Germline V gene lookup returns CDR1 SGDLS and CDR2 YYNGEE. DNA of the CDR3: TGTGCCAGCAGCGTAGGAGGAGGACAGACCTACGAGCAGTACTTC. Its translation is CASSVGGGQTYEQYF.

The rearrangement links TRBV4-2 to TRBJ1-1, with no clear D. The CDR3 loop spans 13 amino acids. Germline V gene sequence: CDR1 LGHNA, CDR2 YNFKEQ. The V and J ends lost 0 bases and 9 bases respectively, with 11 bases between them. The CDR3 DNA reads as TGTGCCAGCAGCCAAGAACTAGAAGGTAAAGCTTTCTTT. It yields the protein CASSQELEGKAFF.

The V gene is TRBV27, the J gene TRBJ2-2; TRBD2 is a possible D gene (6 bases). Germline V gene lookup returns CDR1 MNHEY and CDR2 SMNVEV (reference sequence). The germline V and J ends were trimmed by 5 bases and 1 base, with 8 bases remaining between them. CDR3 size: 14 residues. The CDR3 protein is CASSPGLNTGELFF. The DNA of the CDR3 is TGTGCCAGCAGTCCGGGACTGAACACCGGGGAGCTGTTTTTT.

This clone has only one observation. The chain has TRBV4-1 and TRBJ2-7; D possibly corresponds to TRBD1 (6 bases). The CDR3 extends over 13 amino acids. The V gene lost 4 bases and the J gene lost 4 bases, with 11 bases spanning the gap. CDR1 MGHRA and CDR2 YSYEKL come from the germline V gene. CDR3 sequence (DNA): TGCGCCAGCAGCCCCGGGACATATTACGAGCAGTACTTC. It is translated as CASSPGTYYEQYF.

The genes are TRBV19 and TRBJ1-5, with D tentatively TRBD1 (6 bases). This CDR3 is 13 amino acids long. Per germline, CDR1 LNHDA and CDR2 SQIVND (reference sequence). Trimming shortened V by 11 bases and J by 7 bases, and 18 bases separated the two germline ends. CDR3 in DNA: TGTGCCTCCGATGTCGGGGGCAGGCAGCCCCAGCATTTT. It specifies CASDVGGRQPQHF.

The table lists this clone with a count of one. The rearrangement uses TRBV5-1 and TRBJ1-2; D is perhaps TRBD1 (6 bases). The length of the CDR3 is 13 residues. Germline CDR1 SGHRS, CDR2 YFSETQ. Trimming pared 1 base from V and 7 bases from J, leaving 11 bases between. The CDR3 protein is CASSLSGGLGYTF. The DNA for the CDR3 is TGCGCCAGCAGCTTGAGCGGGGGGCTTGGCTACACCTTC.

V and J are TRBV30 and TRBJ2-5, with unresolved D. The germline V and J ends were trimmed by 0 bases and 5 bases, with 19 bases remaining between them. CDR1 is GTSNPN and CDR2 is SVGIG in the germline V gene (reference sequence). The CDR3 sequence is 16 residues long. Here the CDR3 reads CAWSVVLGGARETQYF. The CDR3, as DNA: TGTGCCTGGAGTGTAGTTCTCGGCGGTGCCCGGGAGACCCAGTACTTC.

The chain employs TRBV5-6 and TRBJ1-2, with D possibly TRBD1 on 6 matching bases. CDR1 is SGHDT and CDR2 is YYEEEE in the germline V gene. Trimming removed 4 bases at V and 7 bases at J, with 14 bases between. CDR3 length: 13 residues. CDR3 residues: CASSMDSNRGYTF. The DNA of the CDR3 is TGTGCCAGCAGCATGGACAGTAATCGTGGCTACACCTTC.

The chain couples TRBV4-3 to TRBJ1-5; maybe TRBD1 (5 bases). Looked up from germline, CDR1 is LGHNA and CDR2 is YSLEER. The CDR3 contains 16 residues. The V and J ends lost 1 base and 2 bases respectively, with 12 bases between them. The CDR3 DNA sequence: TGCGCCAGCAGCCAAGTCCCAGGGAGAGGCAATCAGCCCCAGCATTTT. It translates to CASSQVPGRGNQPQHF.

The rearrangement links TRBV27 to TRBJ2-7, with 7 bases aligning to TRBD1. The CDR3 contains 14 residues. The germline gives CDR1 MNHEY, CDR2 SMNVEV (reference sequence). After removal of 10 bases from V and 3 bases from J, the junction contained 12 bases not matched to a gene. The CDR3 loop is CATSRDSRFYEQYF. The CDR3 region has the DNA TGTGCCACGTCCCGGGACAGCCGATTCTACGAGCAGTACTTC.

The genes are TRBV4-1 and TRBJ2-1; D is ambiguous. Germline CDR1 reads MGHRA; CDR2 reads YSYEKL. There are 15 residues in the CDR3. Trimming stripped 0 bases from V and 3 bases from J, with 9 bases between. Here the CDR3 reads CASSQDDTDYNEQFF. CDR3 in DNA: TGCGCCAGCAGCCAAGATGACACGGACTACAATGAGCAGTTCTTC.

The rearrangement links TRBV27 to TRBJ2-3, with D perhaps given as TRBD1 or TRBD2 (6 bases each). V was cut by 3 bases and J by 1 base, with 11 bases left in between. The germline gives CDR1 MNHEY, CDR2 SMNVEV (reference sequence). This CDR3 region has 15 residues. CDR3 DNA: TGTGCCAGCAGTTTGTGGGGGGCGGGCACAGATACGCAGTATTTT. Protein sequence: CASSLWGAGTDTQYF.